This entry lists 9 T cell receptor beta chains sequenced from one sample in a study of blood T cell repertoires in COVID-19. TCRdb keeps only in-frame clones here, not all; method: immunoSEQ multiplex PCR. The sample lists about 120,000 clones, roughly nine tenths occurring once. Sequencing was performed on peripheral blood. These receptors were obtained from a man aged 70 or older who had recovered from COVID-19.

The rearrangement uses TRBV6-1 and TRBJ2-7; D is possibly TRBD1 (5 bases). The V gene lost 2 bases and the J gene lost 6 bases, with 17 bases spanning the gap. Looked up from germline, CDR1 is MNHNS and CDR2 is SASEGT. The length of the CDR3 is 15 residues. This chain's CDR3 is CASSELTATAREQYF. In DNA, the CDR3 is TGTGCCAGCAGTGAACTGACAGCTACCGCCCGCGAGCAGTACTTC.

The CDR3 here is CASSYGGGSYTF. The CDR3 DNA reads TGTGCCAGCAGTTACGGGGGCGGAAGCTACACCTTC. The chain combines TRBV6-5 with TRBJ1-2, with D possibly being TRBD1 (6 bases). Germline lookup yields CDR1 MNHEY and CDR2 SVGAGI. The CDR3 sequence is 12 residues long. V was cut by 2 bases and J by 9 bases, with 10 bases left in between.

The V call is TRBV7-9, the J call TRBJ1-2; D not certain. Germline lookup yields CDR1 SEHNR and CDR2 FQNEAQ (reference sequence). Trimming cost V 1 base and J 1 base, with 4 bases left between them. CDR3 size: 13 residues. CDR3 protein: CASSLDYNYGYTF. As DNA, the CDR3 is TGTGCCAGCAGCTTAGACTATAACTATGGCTACACCTTC.

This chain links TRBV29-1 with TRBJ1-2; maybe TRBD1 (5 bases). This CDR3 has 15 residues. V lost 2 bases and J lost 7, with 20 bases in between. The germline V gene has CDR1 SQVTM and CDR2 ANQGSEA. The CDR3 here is CSVESSGGLLSGYTF. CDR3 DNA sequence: TGCAGCGTTGAATCTAGTGGGGGGTTGCTGTCTGGCTACACCTTC.

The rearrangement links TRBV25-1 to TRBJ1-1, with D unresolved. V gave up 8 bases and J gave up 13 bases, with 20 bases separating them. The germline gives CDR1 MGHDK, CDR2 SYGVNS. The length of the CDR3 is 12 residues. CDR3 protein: CASRRTGVRVFF. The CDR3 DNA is TGTGCCAGCCGCCGGACGGGAGTCCGTGTTTTCTTT.

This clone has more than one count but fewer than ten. CDR3 loop: CASSYNYPGQGVAEAFF. In DNA, the CDR3 is TGTGCCAGCAGTTATAATTATCCGGGACAGGGAGTCGCTGAAGCTTTCTTT. V and J are TRBV28 and TRBJ1-1; 9 bases are a match to TRBD1. The CDR3 contains 17 residues. CDR1 is MDHEN and CDR2 is SYDVKM in the germline V gene. With V trimmed by 4 bases and J by 6 bases, 15 bases remained unmatched.

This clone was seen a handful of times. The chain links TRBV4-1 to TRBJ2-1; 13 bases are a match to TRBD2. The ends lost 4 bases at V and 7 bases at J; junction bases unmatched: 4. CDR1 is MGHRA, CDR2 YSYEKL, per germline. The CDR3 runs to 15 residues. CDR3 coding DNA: TGCGCCAGCAGCCTGGGACTAGCGGGATGGAATGAGCAGTTCTTC. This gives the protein CASSLGLAGWNEQFF.

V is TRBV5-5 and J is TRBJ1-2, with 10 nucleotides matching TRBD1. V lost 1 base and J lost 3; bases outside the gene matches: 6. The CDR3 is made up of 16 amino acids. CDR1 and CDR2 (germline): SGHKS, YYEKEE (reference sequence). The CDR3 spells CASSLRYGTGDYGYTF. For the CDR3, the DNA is TGTGCCAGCAGCTTGCGTTACGGGACAGGGGACTATGGCTACACCTTC.

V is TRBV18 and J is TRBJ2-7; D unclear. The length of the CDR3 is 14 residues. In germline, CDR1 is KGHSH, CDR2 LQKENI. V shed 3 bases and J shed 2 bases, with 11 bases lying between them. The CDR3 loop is CASSPTATPYEQYF. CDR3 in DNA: TGTGCCAGCTCACCCACAGCCACGCCCTACGAGCAGTACTTC. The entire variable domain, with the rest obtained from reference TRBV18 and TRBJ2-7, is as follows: NAGVMQNPRHLVRRRGQEARLRCSPMKGHSHVYWYRQLPEEGLKFMVYLQKENIIDESGMPKERFSAEFPKEGPSILRIQQVVRGDSAAYFCASSPTATPYEQYFGPGTRLTVT.